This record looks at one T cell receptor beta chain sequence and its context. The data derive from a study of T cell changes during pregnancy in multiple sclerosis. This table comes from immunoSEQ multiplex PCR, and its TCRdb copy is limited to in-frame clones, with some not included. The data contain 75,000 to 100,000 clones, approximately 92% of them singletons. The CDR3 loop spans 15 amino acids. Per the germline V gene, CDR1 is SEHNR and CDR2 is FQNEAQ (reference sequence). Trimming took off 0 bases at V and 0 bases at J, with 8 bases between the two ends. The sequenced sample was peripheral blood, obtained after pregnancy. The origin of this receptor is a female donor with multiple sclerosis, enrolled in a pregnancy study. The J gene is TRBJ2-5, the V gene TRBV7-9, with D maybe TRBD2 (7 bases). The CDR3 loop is CASSLAGGDQETQYF. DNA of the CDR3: TGTGCCAGCAGCTTAGCAGGGGGGGACCAAGAGACCCAGTACTTC.